This T cell receptor beta chain derives from a study of early T cells in non-severe SARS-CoV-2 infection. Study details: The authors sequenced bulk RNA from unsorted whole blood, leaving chains unpaired.

Study-level results: VDJdb matching favored anti-spike CD8 responses, missing private and CD4 specificities.

Germline V gene lookup returns CDR1 SGHRS and CDR2 YFSETQ. Trimming took 0 bases from V and 7 from J, leaving 5 bases between them. CDR3 length: 13 amino acids. Individual cDNA molecules received unique molecular identifiers. Via MiXCR, TCRdb re-called the 5' RACE reads, giving one row per CDR3 protein. The sample carries 80,000 or so distinct CDR3 sequences, 12% recorded once. In this sample, this clonotype turned up a few times. Its antigen is undetermined. Sequencing was done on a sample of whole blood. The sequence was collected from an adult who was a healthcare worker with PCR-confirmed SARS-CoV-2 infection or an uninfected control (not recorded which). The chain uses TRBV5-1 and TRBJ1-6; D ambiguous. Here the CDR3 DNA reads TGCGCCAGCAGCTTGGGGGAAAATTCACCCCTCCACTTT. Residues: CASSLGENSPLHF.